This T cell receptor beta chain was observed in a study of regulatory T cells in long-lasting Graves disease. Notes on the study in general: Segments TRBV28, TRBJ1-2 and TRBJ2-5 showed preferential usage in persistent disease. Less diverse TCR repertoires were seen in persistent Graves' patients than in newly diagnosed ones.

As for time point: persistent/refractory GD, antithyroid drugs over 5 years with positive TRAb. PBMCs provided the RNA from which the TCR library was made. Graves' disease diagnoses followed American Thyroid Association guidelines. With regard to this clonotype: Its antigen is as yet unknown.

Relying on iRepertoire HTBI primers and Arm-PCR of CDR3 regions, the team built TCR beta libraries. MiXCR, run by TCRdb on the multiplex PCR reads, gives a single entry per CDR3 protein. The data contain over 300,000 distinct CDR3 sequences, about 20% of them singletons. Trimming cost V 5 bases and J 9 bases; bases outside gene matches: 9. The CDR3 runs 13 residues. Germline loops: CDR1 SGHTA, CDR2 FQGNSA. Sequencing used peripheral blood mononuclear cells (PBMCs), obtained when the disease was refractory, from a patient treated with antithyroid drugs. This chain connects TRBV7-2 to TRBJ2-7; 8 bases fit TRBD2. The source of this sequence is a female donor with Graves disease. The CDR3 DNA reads TGTGCCAGCAGCCCCCGTGGCGGGGGGTGGCAGTACTTC. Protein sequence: CASSPRGGGWQYF.